This T cell receptor beta chain was recovered during a study of long-term antiretroviral therapy in people with HIV. Researchers report immunoSEQ v3.0 was run at survey level. This table comes from immunoSEQ multiplex PCR, and its TCRdb copy is limited to in-frame clones, with some not included. The table lists around 9,800 clones, about 81% of them singletons. Treatment locations for all participants with HIV were in the United States. Comments on this clone: This sample also contains other DNA sequences that code for the same CDR3.

The sequence was collected from a man aged 40-50 years with HIV. This specimen was unsorted PBMCs, taken 1.8 years after starting antiretroviral therapy.

CDR3 nucleotides: TGTGCCAGCAGTAGAGGGAATCAGCCCCAGCATTTT. Protein product: CASSRGNQPQHF. The rearrangement uses TRBV28 and TRBJ1-5; D remains ambiguous. Germline-derived CDR1 and CDR2 are MDHEN and SYDVKM. V was pared by 5 bases and J by 4 bases, with 6 bases between. The CDR3 spans 12 residues.